This T cell receptor (beta chain) derives from a study of T-cell reconstitution after alpha-beta-depleted transplantation in children (dated by TCRdb to 2016 to 2017). Looking at the study overall: Using TCR repertoire profiling, the study quantitatively followed how T-cell immune reconstitution unfolded in children after TCRalphabeta/CD19-depleted allogeneic hematopoietic cell transplantation.

From the cysteine up to the phenylalanine, the CDR3 has a length of 14 residues. Only the CDR3 part of the read is kept: 42 bases, read in frame from the first base. The germline V gene provides CDR1 KGHDR and CDR2 SFDVKD. The V and J ends are trimmed by 4 bases and 6 bases, leaving 11 bases between them. Library preparation was by PCR. Sequenced on an Illumina HiSeq 2500. Molecular barcoding was employed in the preparation of TCR libraries, with unique molecular identifiers being used to normalize TCRbeta repertoire quantification. TCRdb reprocessing: public reads trimmed at Q25 with fastp, clones called with MiXCR, in-frame beta chains kept. For every CDR3 protein sequence, its rows merge into one entry that carries the most common genes and DNA. Present in this sample are more than 60,000 distinct CDR3 sequences, about 7% of which were seen just once. The leading ten clones occupy around 2.4% of the sample.

This clonotype was detected ten times or more. No antigen is known for it. Nothing much larger sits one base from this clone, and base qualities are not available. This chain is built from TRBV24-1 and TRBJ2-2; 6 matching bases give a weak D call of TRBD2. The sample in question was PBMCs from the stem cell graft donor, obtained from the stem cell graft. This sequence originates from a human donor who donated a stem cell graft to a child with acute lymphoblastic leukemia. The base sequence is TGTGCCACCAGTGACTTCAGGGACTCCGGGGAGCTGTTTTTT. This is translated as CATSDFRDSGELFF.